The rows below give T cell receptor beta chains drawn from one sample of a study of blood T cell repertoires in COVID-19. TCRdb's table, derived via immunoSEQ multiplex PCR, lists solely in-frame clones and lacks some. Of some 670,000 clones listed, 70% to 90% are singletons. The sequencing sample was made of peripheral blood. Receptors originate from a woman younger than 30 with acute or convalescent COVID-19. CDR3s include the opening cysteine and the closing phenylalanine or tryptophan. The D gene is left open where the match is weak. Size values are once, few and many counts, or a class for expanded clones, and some rows have none.

NA	13	NA	TRBV27	TRBJ1-1	CASSSRMNTEAFF	TGTGCCAGCAGTTCTAGGATGAACACTGAAGCTTTCTTT
TRBD1	14	NA	TRBV6-2/TRBV6-3	TRBJ1-1	CASSYGQGGTEAFF	TGTGCCAGCAGTTACGGACAGGGGGGGACTGAAGCTTTCTTT
NA	13	NA	TRBV7-2	TRBJ1-1	CASSSDRLTQAFF	TGTGCCAGCAGCTCCGACAGACTCACTCAAGCTTTCTTT
NA	12	NA	TRBV30	TRBJ2-7	CAWSLDKYEQYF	TGTGCCTGGAGTTTGGACAAATACGAGCAGTACTTC
NA	15	NA	TRBV18	TRBJ1-1	CASSPGGGVNTEAFF	TGTGCCAGCTCACCGGGTGGAGGGGTGAACACTGAAGCTTTCTTT
NA	15	NA	TRBV15	TRBJ1-2	CATSRTLTDPYGYTF	TGTGCCACCAGCAGAACCCTGACAGACCCCTATGGCTACACCTTC
TRBD1	15	NA	TRBV7-9	TRBJ1-3	CASSYGQGSGNTIYF	TGTGCCAGCAGCTACGGACAGGGCTCCGGAAACACCATATATTTT
NA	15	once	TRBV7-2	TRBJ2-7	CASSLSSRGIYEQYF	TGTGCCAGCAGCTTATCATCCCGGGGGATTTACGAGCAGTACTTC
TRBD1	15	once	TRBV2	TRBJ1-5	CASSSTGTGNQPQHF	TGTGCCAGCAGCTCAACCGGGACAGGTAATCAGCCCCAGCATTTT
NA	12	NA	TRBV5-6	TRBJ1-1	CASRSRVTEAFF	TGTGCCAGCAGATCCCGGGTCACTGAAGCTTTCTTT
TRBD1	16	NA	TRBV5-6	TRBJ1-5	CASSLGGGTGIQPQHF	TGTGCCAGCAGCTTGGGCGGGGGGACAGGGATTCAGCCCCAGCATTTT
TRBD2	15	NA	TRBV11-2	TRBJ2-7	CASSAARGDSYEQYF	TGTGCCAGCAGCGCCGCCCGGGGGGACTCCTACGAGCAGTACTTC
TRBD1	13	NA	TRBV6-5	TRBJ1-1	CASSQPGTEEAFF	TGTGCCAGCAGCCAACCTGGGACAGAAGAAGCTTTCTTT
TRBD2	16	once	TRBV13	TRBJ2-3	CASSLGLAGATDTQYF	TGTGCCAGCAGCTTAGGACTAGCGGGGGCCACAGATACGCAGTATTTT
NA	14	NA	TRBV6-5	TRBJ1-1	CASRGQGGWSEAFF	TGTGCCAGCAGGGGTCAGGGAGGTTGGTCGGAGGCTTTCTTT
NA	14	NA	TRBV7-2	TRBJ2-1	CASSLVGTRNEQFF	TGTGCCAGCAGCTTAGTTGGGACAAGGAATGAGCAGTTCTTC
NA	13	NA	TRBV19	TRBJ1-5	CASSQRGSQPQHF	TGTGCCAGTAGTCAAAGGGGGAGTCAGCCCCAGCATTTT
NA	15	NA	TRBV29-1	TRBJ1-2	CSVDPPRGWNYGYTF	TGCAGCGTCGACCCCCCCAGGGGATGGAACTATGGCTACACCTTC
NA	13	NA	TRBV7-7	TRBJ1-1	CASSHDRNTEAFF	TGTGCCAGCAGCCACGACAGAAACACTGAAGCTTTCTTT
TRBD2	13	NA	TRBV9	TRBJ2-7	CASSSRLANEQYF	TGTGCCAGCAGCTCCCGACTAGCGAATGAGCAGTACTTC
NA	14	NA	TRBV29-1	TRBJ2-7	CSVVDRGGGYEQYF	TGCAGCGTCGTCGACAGGGGCGGGGGCTACGAGCAGTACTTC
NA	12	NA	TRBV19	TRBJ1-2	CASRSQGSGYTF	TGTGCCAGTAGGTCTCAGGGGAGTGGCTACACCTTC
TRBD2	16	NA	TRBV11-2	TRBJ2-5	CASSFGTSGGEETQYF	TGTGCCAGCAGCTTCGGGACTAGCGGGGGGGAAGAGACCCAGTACTTC
NA	14	NA	TRBV7-8	TRBJ2-7	CASSLEGHRYEQYF	TGTGCCAGCAGCTTAGAGGGACATCGCTACGAGCAGTACTTC
NA	14	NA	TRBV11-3	TRBJ1-3	CASKVRDRGNTIYF	TGTGCCAGCAAGGTCCGGGATCGGGGAAACACCATATATTTT
NA	13	NA	TRBV7-2	TRBJ2-1	CARRRDNHNEQFF	TGTGCCAGACGACGGGACAACCACAATGAGCAGTTCTTC
NA	15	once	TRBV10-3	TRBJ1-6	CAIREGAGINSPLHF	TGTGCCATCAGAGAAGGAGCTGGAATTAATTCACCCCTCCACTTT
TRBD2	18	NA	TRBV4-2	TRBJ2-7	CASSQGTLRGGLVDEQYF	TGTGCCAGCAGCCAGGGGACCCTTCGCGGGGGTCTTGTCGACGAGCAGTACTTC
NA	13	NA	TRBV6-1	TRBJ2-1	CASSESEYNEQFF	TGTGCCAGCAGTGAGTCGGAGTACAATGAGCAGTTCTTC
NA	15	NA	TRBV1	TRBJ2-1	CTSSRLAGGPNEQFF	TGCACCAGCAGCCGACTAGCGGGGGGGCCCAATGAGCAGTTCTTC
TRBD1	15	NA	TRBV18	TRBJ2-1	CASSQGQGAINEQFF	TGTGCCAGCTCACAAGGACAGGGGGCTATCAATGAGCAGTTCTTC
NA	17	NA	TRBV2	TRBJ1-5	CASSERQNPVSNQPQHF	TGTGCCAGCAGTGAAAGACAGAATCCTGTTAGCAATCAGCCCCAGCATTTT
TRBD2	16	NA	TRBV4-2	TRBJ2-1	CASSQVPIAGDNEQFF	TGTGCCAGCAGCCAAGTTCCGATAGCGGGGGACAATGAGCAGTTCTTC
TRBD1	14	NA	TRBV5-6	TRBJ2-3	CASSWGQGRDTQYF	TGTGCCAGCAGCTGGGGACAGGGGAGAGATACGCAGTATTTT
NA	13	NA	TRBV24-1	TRBJ1-1	CATSDLNFGEAFF	TGTGCCACCAGTGATCTTAATTTCGGTGAAGCTTTCTTT
NA	12	once	TRBV5-3	TRBJ2-7	CARSNNVDEQYF	TGTGCCAGAAGCAACAATGTCGACGAGCAGTACTTC
TRBD1	15	NA	TRBV24-1	TRBJ1-4	CATSDSTGVREKLFF	TGTGCCACCAGTGATTCCACAGGGGTCCGTGAAAAACTGTTTTTT
TRBD1	15	NA	TRBV9	TRBJ1-1	CASSVVTGGYTEAFF	TGTGCCAGCAGCGTAGTCACAGGGGGGTACACTGAAGCTTTCTTT
NA	13	NA	TRBV9	TRBJ1-1	CASNGGEHTEAFF	TGTGCCAGCAACGGAGGGGAGCACACTGAAGCTTTCTTT
NA	15	NA	TRBV4-3	TRBJ1-1	CASSQYVGPNTEAFF	TGCGCCAGCAGCCAATACGTGGGGCCAAACACTGAAGCTTTCTTT
TRBD1	14	NA	TRBV9	TRBJ2-2	CASALDRDAGELFF	TGTGCCAGCGCCCTAGACAGGGATGCCGGGGAGCTGTTTTTT
NA	17	NA	TRBV19	TRBJ1-5	CASSPGEIIHSNQPQHF	TGTGCCAGTAGCCCGGGAGAAATAATCCATAGCAATCAGCCCCAGCATTTT
TRBD1	14	NA	TRBV11-2	TRBJ1-2	CASSFYRGDYGYTF	TGTGCCAGCAGCTTCTACAGGGGTGACTATGGCTACACCTTC
NA	14	NA	TRBV11-2	TRBJ2-3	CASSYPGYSGTQYF	TGTGCCAGCAGCTACCCGGGATATTCTGGTACGCAGTATTTT
NA	15	NA	TRBV11-1	TRBJ2-7	CASSLGGGHSYEQYF	TGTGCCAGCAGCTTAGGCGGGGGCCACTCCTACGAGCAGTACTTC
NA	13	NA	TRBV10-1	TRBJ1-1	CASSECQGKGAFF	TGCGCCAGCAGTGAGTGCCAGGGGAAGGGAGCTTTCTTT
TRBD1	17	once	TRBV27	TRBJ1-5	CASSSGQGAANNQPQHF	TGTGCCAGCAGTTCTGGGCAGGGGGCGGCCAACAATCAGCCCCAGCATTTT
TRBD1	17	NA	TRBV7-2	TRBJ2-2	CASSFPGGSALAGELFF	TGTGCCAGCAGCTTTCCAGGGGGCAGCGCATTGGCCGGGGAGCTGTTTTTT
NA	15	NA	TRBV9	TRBJ1-1	CASSGPQGMNTEAFF	TGTGCCAGCAGCGGCCCACAGGGAATGAACACTGAAGCTTTCTTT
NA	15	NA	TRBV24-1	TRBJ2-3	CATTDRGGGTDTQYF	TGTGCCACCACCGACAGGGGAGGGGGCACAGATACGCAGTATTTT
NA	16	NA	TRBV25-1	TRBJ2-2	CASSEWGRGIAGELFF	TGTGCCAGCAGTGAATGGGGCAGGGGAATCGCCGGGGAGCTGTTTTTT
TRBD1	15	NA	TRBV30	TRBJ1-2	CAWSSPRTGNYGYTF	TGTGCCTGGAGCTCGCCAAGGACAGGGAACTATGGCTACACCTTC
NA	13	NA	TRBV6-2/TRBV6-3	TRBJ1-4	CASSYVAFQELFF	TGTGCCAGCAGTTACGTGGCTTTTCAGGAACTGTTTTTT
NA	17	NA	TRBV28	TRBJ1-6	CASSLPPLSSYNSPLHF	TGTGCCAGCAGCTTGCCCCCCCTTAGCTCCTATAATTCACCCCTCCACTTT